This record looks at one T cell receptor beta chain sequence and its context. These data belong to a study of blood T cell repertoires in COVID-19. In the original workflow: The assay estimated nucleated cells by amplifying reference gene primers. The protocol was immunoSEQ multiplex PCR, while the TCRdb copy is restricted to in-frame clones and leaves out a portion. The V and J calls and clone size were taken over from that table, and D and trimming were inferred from the DNA. The sample yields about 230,000 clones, more than 80% seen once. This TCR was recovered from a man in his sixties who had recovered from COVID-19. Specimen: PBMCs or T cells enriched from blood (not recorded which).

Written as DNA, the CDR3 is TGCGCCAGCAGCCAAGAGACAGGGAATACGCAGTATTTT. This gives the protein CASSQETGNTQYF. The V and J genes are TRBV4-1 and TRBJ2-3, with TRBD1 matching 7 bases. Unmatched junction bases numbered 1, after V lost 0 bases and J lost 7 bases. Germline V CDR1 and CDR2: MGHRA, YSYEKL. The CDR3 loop spans 13 amino acids.